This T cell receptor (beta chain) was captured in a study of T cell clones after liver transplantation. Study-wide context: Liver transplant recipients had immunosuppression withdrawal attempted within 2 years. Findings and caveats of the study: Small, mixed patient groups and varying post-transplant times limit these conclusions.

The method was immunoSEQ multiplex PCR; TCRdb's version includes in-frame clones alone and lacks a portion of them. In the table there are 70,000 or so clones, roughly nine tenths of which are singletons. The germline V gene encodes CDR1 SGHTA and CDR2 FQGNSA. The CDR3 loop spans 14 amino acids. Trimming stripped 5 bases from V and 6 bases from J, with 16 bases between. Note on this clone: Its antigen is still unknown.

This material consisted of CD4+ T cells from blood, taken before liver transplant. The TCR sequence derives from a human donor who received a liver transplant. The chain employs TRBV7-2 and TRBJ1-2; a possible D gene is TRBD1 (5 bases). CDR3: CASSLTGPKDGYTF. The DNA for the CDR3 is TGTGCCAGCAGCCTGACGGGACCTAAAGATGGCTACACCTTC.